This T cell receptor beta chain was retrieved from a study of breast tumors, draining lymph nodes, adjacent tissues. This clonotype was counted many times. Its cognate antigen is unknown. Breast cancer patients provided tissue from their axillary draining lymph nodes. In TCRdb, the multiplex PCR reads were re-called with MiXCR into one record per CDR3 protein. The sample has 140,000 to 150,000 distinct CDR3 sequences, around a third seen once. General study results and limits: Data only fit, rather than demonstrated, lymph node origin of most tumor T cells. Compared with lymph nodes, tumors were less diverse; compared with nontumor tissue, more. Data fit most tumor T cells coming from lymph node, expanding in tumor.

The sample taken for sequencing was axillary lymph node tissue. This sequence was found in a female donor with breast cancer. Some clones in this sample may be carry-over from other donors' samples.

The CDR3 loop reads CASSPDGHNEKLFF. As DNA, the CDR3 is TGCGCCAGCAGCCCGGACGGCCATAATGAAAAACTGTTTTTT. The gene calls are TRBV4-1 and TRBJ1-4; D remains ambiguous. Looked up from germline, CDR1 is MGHRA and CDR2 is YSYEKL. V lost 4 bases to trimming and J lost 4 bases, with 10 bases between them. CDR3 length equals 14 residues.